A single sample gave rise to the 14 T cell receptor beta chains below, sequenced in a study of T cells in Graves' hyperthyroidism and ophthalmopathy. Amplified TCR beta CDR3 regions came from RNA transcripts. HTBI primers drove first-round RT-PCR of the TCR CDR3. Via MiXCR, TCRdb re-called the multiplex PCR reads, giving one row per CDR3 protein. The sample holds about 180,000 distinct CDR3 sequences, over 15% seen once. The sample taken for sequencing was blood. These receptors originate from a woman in her fifties or sixties with Graves' hyperthyroidism.

In the case of this clonotype: With a much larger clone just one base away, this may be a read error. The chain recombines TRBV11-2 with TRBJ2-3; D might be TRBD1 (5 bases). The CDR3 has 15 residues. Germline CDR1 SGHAT, CDR2 FQNNGV. The CDR3 loop is CASGFDSRTSDTQYF. Written as DNA, the CDR3 is TGTGCCAGCGGCTTTGATAGCCGGACATCAGATACGCAGTATTTT.

This clonotype came up many times. The rearrangement uses TRBV4-1 and TRBJ1-1; D unresolved. Trimming pared 3 bases from V and 3 bases from J, leaving 20 bases between. Germline-derived CDR1 and CDR2 are MGHRA and YSYEKL. The CDR3 runs 17 residues. This CDR3 is CASSHTALGTRYTEAFF. The CDR3 DNA reads as TGCGCCAGCAGCCACACGGCCCTCGGCACGAGATACACTGAAGCTTTCTTT.

The chain recombines TRBV27 with TRBJ2-6, with D possibly matching TRBD2 (6 bases). The CDR3 sequence is 15 residues long. Germline CDR1 MNHEY, CDR2 SMNVEV (reference sequence). V was clipped by 2 bases and J by 9 bases, with 14 bases between them. The CDR3 DNA is TGTGCCAGCAGTTTAGGCCCCCAGCGGGTCAACGTCCTGACTTTC. This translates into CASSLGPQRVNVLTF.

This clonotype was detected many times. The genes are TRBV7-2 and TRBJ2-5; 11 nucleotides match TRBD2. The germline V gene encodes CDR1 SGHTA and CDR2 FQGNSA. V gave up 2 bases and J gave up 3 bases; unmatched junction bases: 5. The CDR3 length is 16 residues. The CDR3 sequence: CASSLKASGGKETQYF. As DNA, the CDR3 is TGTGCCAGCAGCTTAAAGGCTAGCGGGGGGAAAGAGACCCAGTACTTC.

This chain uses TRBV3-1 with TRBJ1-4; 9 nucleotides line up with TRBD1. CDR3 length: 15 amino acids. The junction had 5 bases not matched to a gene; V was cut back by 3 bases and J by 6 bases. CDR1 is LGHDT, CDR2 YNNKEL, per germline (reference sequence). The CDR3 DNA is TGTGCCAGCAGCCATGCGACAGGGGGAGATGAAAAACTGTTTTTT. It codes for CASSHATGGDEKLFF.

This clonotype came up many times. V usage is TRBV6-1 and J usage is TRBJ1-6; the match to TRBD1 covers 10 bases. Germline V lookup: CDR1 MNHNS, CDR2 SASEGT. The CDR3 has 15 residues. After removal of 6 bases from V and 9 bases from J, the junction contained 8 bases not matched to a gene. Here the CDR3 DNA reads TGTGCCAGCAGGGCCCAGGGACAGGGGACTTCACCCCTCCACTTT. This encodes CASRAQGQGTSPLHF.

The rearrangement joins TRBV9 to TRBJ1-4; TRBD1 aligns across 7 bases. The junction had 6 bases not matched to a gene; V was cut back by 0 bases and J by 7 bases. The CDR3 contains 15 residues. Germline CDR1 and CDR2: SGDLS and YYNGEE. CDR3 region: CASSVGVTGSEKLFF. Here the CDR3 DNA reads TGTGCCAGCAGCGTAGGCGTGACAGGGAGTGAAAAACTGTTTTTT.

This clonotype was recorded many times. V is TRBV5-1 and J is TRBJ1-1; no reliable D call. Germline V lookup: CDR1 SGHRS, CDR2 YFSETQ. This CDR3 has 11 residues. Trimming stripped 2 bases from V and 7 bases from J, with 6 bases between. The chain's CDR3 is CASSFAGEAFF. Written as DNA, the CDR3 is TGCGCCAGCAGCTTCGCCGGTGAAGCTTTCTTT.

This clonotype appeared many times. A read error may be the cause here, since a much bigger clone is one base away. This chain links TRBV12-3 or TRBV12-4 with TRBJ2-5; 14 positions match TRBD2. The CDR3 is made up of 18 amino acids. The junction had 10 bases not matched to a gene; V was cut back by 3 bases and J by 4 bases. The CDR3 DNA sequence: TGTGCCAGCAGTTTCACCTTAGGACTAGCGGGGGGACGAGAGACCCAGTACTTC. It yields the protein CASSFTLGLAGGRETQYF.

This clonotype came up a few times. CDR3 nucleotides: TGTGCCAGCTCACCAAGTAAAGGTTTGCATGAGCAGTTCTTC. The encoded protein is CASSPSKGLHEQFF. The chain uses TRBV18 and TRBJ2-1; D gene unclear. Germline loops: CDR1 KGHSH, CDR2 LQKENI. The CDR3 loop spans 14 amino acids. V lost 2 bases and J lost 8, with 13 bases in between.

The chain links TRBV12-3 or TRBV12-4 to TRBJ1-6; TRBD1 agrees at 7 bases. The ends lost 5 bases at V and 6 bases at J; junction bases unmatched: 7. CDR3 length: 15 residues. CDR3 protein: CASSPGYRGNSPLHF. Here the CDR3 DNA reads TGTGCCAGCAGTCCCGGGTACAGGGGTAATTCACCCCTCCACTTT.

This clonotype was recorded at least ten times. The chain couples TRBV28 to TRBJ1-5; 10 bases are a match to TRBD1. The ends lost 5 bases at V and 4 bases at J; junction bases unmatched: 2. From germline, CDR1 is MDHEN and CDR2 SYDVKM. CDR3 size: 14 residues. The DNA for the CDR3 is TGTGCCAGCAGTCGGACAGGGGGAAATCAGCCCCAGCATTTT. Amino acid sequence: CASSRTGGNQPQHF. Based on the CDR3 plus reference TRBV28 and TRBJ1-5, the full variable domain is DVKVTQSSRYLVKRTGEKVFLECVQDMDHENMFWYRQDPGLGLRLIYFSYDVKMKEKGDIPEGYSVSREKKERFSLILESASTNQTSMYLCASSRTGGNQPQHFGDGTRLSIL.

At least ten counts were recorded for this clonotype. The J gene is TRBJ1-1, the V gene TRBV12-3 or TRBV12-4; no clear D gene. V was cut by 7 bases and J by 4 bases, with 10 bases left in between. CDR3 length: 12 amino acids. As DNA, the CDR3 is TGTGCCAGCACACTGGAGGGCACTGAAGCTTTCTTT. Protein: CASTLEGTEAFF.

This clonotype was seen repeatedly, ten times or more. The chain joins TRBV9 to TRBJ1-2, with TRBD1 identical over 7 bases. V trimming: 0 bases; J trimming: 5 bases; junction bases outside the gene matches: 7. The CDR3 sequence is 15 residues long. Germline CDR1 is SGDLS and CDR2 is YYNGEE. The CDR3: CASSVAQGKDYGYTF. The CDR3 bases are TGTGCCAGCAGCGTAGCACAGGGGAAGGATTATGGCTACACCTTC.